This T cell receptor (beta chain) was obtained from a study of blood T cells in healthy people across ages. Next came a second PCR, run for 7 to 11 cycles, which used a sample-barcoded 5' primer along with a J-beta primer mix. TCRdb itself ran the 5' RACE reads through MiXCR, one entry per CDR3 protein. The sample shows roughly 860,000 distinct CDR3 sequences, around 62% of them seen only once. V lost 3 bases to trimming and J lost 2 bases, with 18 bases between them. CDR3 length: 17 amino acids. Sequencing was carried out using blood. This chain links TRBV12-3 or TRBV12-4 with TRBJ2-3; D gene ambiguous. The receptor was derived from a man aged 30 to 39 in good health. The CDR3 reads CASSFVSIDTNTDTQYF. The CDR3 DNA follows: TGTGCCAGCAGTTTTGTCAGCATAGATACTAACACAGATACGCAGTATTTT.